The source of this T cell receptor beta chain is a study of blood T cell repertoires in COVID-19. TCRdb's copy holds only in-frame clones and misses some; the assay was immunoSEQ multiplex PCR. The top ten clones hold 3.5% to 4% of a sample with under 350,000 clones, about 88% of them seen once. V lost 0 bases to trimming and J lost 5 bases; unmatched junction nucleotides: 7. Germline values: CDR1 MGHRA, CDR2 YSYEKL. This CDR3 has 16 amino acids. The sequenced sample consisted of peripheral blood. This sequence was found in a man in his late teens or twenties with active or convalescent COVID-19. The chain carries TRBV4-1 and TRBJ2-5, with 9 nucleotides matching TRBD2. DNA for the CDR3: TGCGCCAGCAGCCAAGATCTTAGTGCGGGGGGGGAGACCCAGTACTTC. Residues: CASSQDLSAGGETQYF.